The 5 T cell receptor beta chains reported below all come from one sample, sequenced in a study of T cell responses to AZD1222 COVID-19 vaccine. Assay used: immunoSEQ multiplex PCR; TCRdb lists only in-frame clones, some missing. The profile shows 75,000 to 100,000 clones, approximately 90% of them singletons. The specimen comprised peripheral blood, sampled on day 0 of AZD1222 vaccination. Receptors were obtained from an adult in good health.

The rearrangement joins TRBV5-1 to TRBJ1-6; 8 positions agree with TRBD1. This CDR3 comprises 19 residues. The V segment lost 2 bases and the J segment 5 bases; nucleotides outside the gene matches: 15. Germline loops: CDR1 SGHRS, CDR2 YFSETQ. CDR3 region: CASSLLTGTGEGNNSPLHF. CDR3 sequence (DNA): TGCGCCAGCAGCTTATTAACCGGGACAGGAGAAGGAAATAATTCACCCCTCCACTTT.

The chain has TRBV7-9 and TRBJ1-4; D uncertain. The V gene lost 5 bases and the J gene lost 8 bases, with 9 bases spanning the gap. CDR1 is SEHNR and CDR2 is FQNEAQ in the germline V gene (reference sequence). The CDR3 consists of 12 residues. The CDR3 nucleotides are TGTGCCAGCAGCCTCCAAAGCGAAAAACTGTTTTTT. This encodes CASSLQSEKLFF.

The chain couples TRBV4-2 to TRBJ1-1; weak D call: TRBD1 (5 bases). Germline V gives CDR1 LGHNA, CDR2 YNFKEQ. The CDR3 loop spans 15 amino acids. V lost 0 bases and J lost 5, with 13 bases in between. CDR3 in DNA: TGTGCCAGCAGCCAAGATCTGGAGGGGCCAACTGAAGCTTTCTTT. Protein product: CASSQDLEGPTEAFF.

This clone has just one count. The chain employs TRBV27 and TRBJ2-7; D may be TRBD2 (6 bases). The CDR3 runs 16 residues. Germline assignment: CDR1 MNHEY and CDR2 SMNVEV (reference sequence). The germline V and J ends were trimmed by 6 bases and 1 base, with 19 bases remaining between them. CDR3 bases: TGTGCCAGCAGCCAGACTTCGGGACTGCCATCCTACGAGCAGTACTTC. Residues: CASSQTSGLPSYEQYF.

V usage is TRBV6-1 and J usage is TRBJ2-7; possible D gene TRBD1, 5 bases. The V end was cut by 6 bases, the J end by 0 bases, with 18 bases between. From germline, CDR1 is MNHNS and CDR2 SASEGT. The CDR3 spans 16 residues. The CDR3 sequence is CASRENAGSRSYEQYF. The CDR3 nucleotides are TGTGCCAGCAGAGAAAATGCAGGGTCCCGCTCCTACGAGCAGTACTTC.